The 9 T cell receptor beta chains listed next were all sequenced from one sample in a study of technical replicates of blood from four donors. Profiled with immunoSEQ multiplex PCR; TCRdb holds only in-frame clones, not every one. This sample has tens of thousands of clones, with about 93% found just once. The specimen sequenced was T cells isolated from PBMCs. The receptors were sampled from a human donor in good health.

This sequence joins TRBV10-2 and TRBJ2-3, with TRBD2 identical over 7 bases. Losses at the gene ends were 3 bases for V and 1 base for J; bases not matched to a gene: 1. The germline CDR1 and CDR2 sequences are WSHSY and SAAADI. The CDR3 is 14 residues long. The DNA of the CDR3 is TGCGCCAGCAGTGAAAGCGGGGGCACAGATACGCAGTATTTT. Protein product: CASSESGGTDTQYF.

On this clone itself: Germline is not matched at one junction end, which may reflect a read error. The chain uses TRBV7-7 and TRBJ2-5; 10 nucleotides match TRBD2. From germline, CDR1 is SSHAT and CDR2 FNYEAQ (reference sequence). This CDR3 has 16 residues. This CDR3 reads CASSPSLAGAQETQYF. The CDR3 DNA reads TGTGCTAGCAGCCCTTCGCTAGCGGGGGCCCAAGAGACCCAGTACTTC. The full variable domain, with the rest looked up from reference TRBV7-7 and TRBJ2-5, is GAGVSQSPRYKVTKRGQDVTLRCDPISSHATLYWYQQALGQGPEFLTYFNYEAQPDKSGLPSDRFSAERPEGSISTLTIQRTEQRDSAMYRCASSPSLAGAQETQYFGPGTRLLVL.

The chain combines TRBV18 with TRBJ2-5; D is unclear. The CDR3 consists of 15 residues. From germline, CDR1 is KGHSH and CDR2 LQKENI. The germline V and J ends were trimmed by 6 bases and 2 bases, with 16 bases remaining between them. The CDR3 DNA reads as TGTGCCAGCTCCCGTGAGGAGTTTCTTCAAGAGACCCAGTACTTC. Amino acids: CASSREEFLQETQYF.

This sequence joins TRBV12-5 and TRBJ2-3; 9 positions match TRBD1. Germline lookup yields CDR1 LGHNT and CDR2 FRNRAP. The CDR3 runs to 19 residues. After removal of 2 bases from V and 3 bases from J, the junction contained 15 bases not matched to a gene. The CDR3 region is CASGLHRTGDFSVTDTQYF. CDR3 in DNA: TGTGCTAGTGGTTTGCACCGGACAGGGGACTTTTCGGTAACAGATACGCAGTATTTT.

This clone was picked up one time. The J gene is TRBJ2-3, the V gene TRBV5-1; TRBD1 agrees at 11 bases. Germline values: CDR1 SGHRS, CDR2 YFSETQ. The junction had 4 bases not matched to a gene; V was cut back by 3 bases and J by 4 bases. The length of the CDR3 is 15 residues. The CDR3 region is CASSSWTGGADTQYF. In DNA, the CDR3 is TGCGCCAGCAGCTCCTGGACAGGGGGCGCAGATACGCAGTATTTT.

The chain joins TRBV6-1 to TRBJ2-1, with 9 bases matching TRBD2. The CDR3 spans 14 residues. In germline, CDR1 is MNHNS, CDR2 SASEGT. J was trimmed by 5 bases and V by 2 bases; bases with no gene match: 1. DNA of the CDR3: TGTGCCAGCAGTGAAATAGCGGGGGACAATGAGCAGTTCTTC. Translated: CASSEIAGDNEQFF.

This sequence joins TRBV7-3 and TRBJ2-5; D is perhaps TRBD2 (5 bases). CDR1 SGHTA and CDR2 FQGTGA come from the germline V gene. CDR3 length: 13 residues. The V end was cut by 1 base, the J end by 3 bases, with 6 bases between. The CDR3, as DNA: TGTGCCAGCAGCTTAAAGGGAGAAGAGACCCAGTACTTC. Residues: CASSLKGEETQYF.

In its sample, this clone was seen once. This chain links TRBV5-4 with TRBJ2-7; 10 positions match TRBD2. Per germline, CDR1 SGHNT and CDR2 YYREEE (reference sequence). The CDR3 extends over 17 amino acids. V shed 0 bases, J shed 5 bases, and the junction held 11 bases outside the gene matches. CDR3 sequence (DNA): TGTGCCAGCAGCTTGGTTGCACGAGCGGGAGGGTTCGACGAGCAGTACTTC. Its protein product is CASSLVARAGGFDEQYF.

As DNA, the CDR3 is TGTGCCAGCAGCCCGCGCATAACGCGGGTGCAAGGGACTAGGTATAGCACAGATACGCAGTATTTT. Encoded protein: CASSPRITRVQGTRYSTDTQYF. The chain joins TRBV4-2 to TRBJ2-3, with TRBD2 matching 8 bases. The V gene's germline CDR1 is LGHNA and CDR2 YNFKEQ. V trimming: 4 bases; J trimming: 0 bases; junction bases outside the gene matches: 24. The CDR3 is 22 residues long.